The 5 T cell receptor beta chains below come from one sample, sequenced in a study of Tregs in tolerant kidney transplant recipients. Generated by immunoSEQ multiplex PCR, the TCRdb table keeps only in-frame clones and is missing some. Its table lists about 48,000 clones. Material: CD4+ T cells from blood, obtained before the transplant. The receptors here all came from a human donor who received a combined kidney and bone marrow transplant.

Concerning this clone: The read stops 3 residues short of the end of the CDR3; the missing end is completed from the germline J gene. The rearrangement uses TRBV20-1 and TRBJ1-5; the D gene is possibly TRBD1 (5 bases). Trimming removed 5 bases from V and 3 bases from J, with 11 bases in between. Germline CDR1 DFQATT, CDR2 SNEGSKA (reference sequence). This CDR3 region has 13 residues. CDR3 loop: CSALQGANQPQHF. Incomplete CDR3 DNA: TGCAGTGCTCTTCAAGGGGCCAATCAGCCC.

Note on this clone: The read finishes 3 residues shy of the CDR3 end, and the germline J gene is used to complete it. V is TRBV7-3 and J is TRBJ2-5, with 11 bases that match TRBD2. The length of the CDR3 is 17 residues. The V and J ends lost 4 bases and 1 base, in that order; junction bases with no gene match: 8. Germline assignment: CDR1 SGHTA and CDR2 FQGTGA. The CDR3 loop is CASSSSGTSGSQETQYF. Partial CDR3 DNA: TGTGCCAGCAGCTCCTCCGGGACTAGCGGTTCCCAAGAGACC.

The sequenced CDR3 bases are TGCGCCAGCAGCAGGTCCGGGACAGGGAACACCGGGGAG. This codes for CASSRSGTGNTGE. The complete CDR3 protein is CASSRSGTGNTGELFF. The J gene is TRBJ2-2, the V gene TRBV5-1; 8 nucleotides align to TRBD1. Sequencing ends 3 residues short of the CDR3 end; the germline J gene provides the rest. The CDR3 consists of 16 residues. V shed 4 bases, J shed 1 base, and the junction held 6 bases outside the gene matches. CDR1 is SGHRS, CDR2 YFSETQ, per germline.

As regards this clone: The read is 3 residues too short to cover the CDR3 end, so that end is filled in from the germline J gene. The chain carries TRBV7-2 and TRBJ1-6; perhaps TRBD1 as D (5 bases). Trimming removed 0 bases from V and 4 bases from J, with 10 bases in between. The CDR3 is made up of 16 amino acids. Germline CDR1 and CDR2: SGHTA and FQGNSA. CDR3 loop: CASSLARREYNSPLHF. The sequenced part of the CDR3 DNA is TGTGCCAGCAGCTTAGCGCGCAGGGAGTATAATTCACCC. The full variable domain, in which reference TRBV7-2 and TRBJ1-6 provide the parts outside the CDR3, is GAGVSQSPSNKVTEKGKDVELRCDPISGHTALYWYRQSLGQGLEFLIYFQGNSAPDKSGLPSDRFSAERTGGSVSTLTIQRTQQEDSAVYLCASSLARREYNSPLHFGNGTRLTVT.

CDR3 DNA (partial): TGTGCCAGCAGTGGTCAGGGGAACACTGAA. Protein product: CASSGQGNTE. The full CDR3 is CASSGQGNTEAFF. The rearrangement links TRBV2 to TRBJ1-1, with D perhaps TRBD1 (5 bases). The sequence runs out 3 residues before the end of the CDR3; the remainder is reconstructed from the germline J gene. V lost 4 bases to trimming and J lost 1 base, with 7 bases between them. The length of the CDR3 is 13 residues. Germline CDR1 reads SNHLY; CDR2 reads FYNNEI.